The T cell receptor (beta chain) described here comes from a study of cytomegalovirus exposure and HLA in healthy donors. The PCR made use of 60 Vbeta and 13 Jbeta primers. Using immunoSEQ multiplex PCR, the repertoire was profiled, and TCRdb retains in-frame clones only, with some absent. Recorded for this sample: under 150,000 clones. Input material: PBMCs. This TCR was sampled from a middle-aged woman in good health and CMV-seronegative.

Here the CDR3 reads CASSYSPSAPDTQYF. CDR3 sequence (DNA): TGTGCCAGCAGTTACTCGCCTAGCGCCCCAGATACGCAGTATTTT. The chain employs TRBV6-5 and TRBJ2-3, with TRBD2 as a possible D gene (6 bases). Per germline, CDR1 MNHEY and CDR2 SVGAGI. The V and J ends lost 0 bases and 4 bases respectively, with 11 bases between them. The CDR3 loop spans 15 amino acids.